This TCR beta chain derives from a study of cytomegalovirus exposure and HLA in healthy donors. The PCR used 60 Vbeta and 13 Jbeta primers. Authors' methods: Tens of millions of unique TCR beta chains, roughly 11 million of them shared, were counted by a later analysis. Data came from immunoSEQ multiplex PCR; TCRdb stores just in-frame clones and leaves some out. The V and J calls and the clone size are those of that table, but D and trimming were determined from the DNA. In the table there are tens of thousands of clones, about 70% of which are singletons. Deletions cut 5 bases from V and 5 bases from J, with 16 bases between. Germline V gene lookup returns CDR1 SGHAT and CDR2 FQNNGV. This CDR3 region has 15 residues.

The source of this sequence is a male donor in good health and CMV-seropositive. The material sequenced was PBMCs. V usage is TRBV11-2 and J usage is TRBJ2-1; D is possibly TRBD1 (7 bases). DNA of the CDR3: TGTGCCAGCAGCAATAGCGGAGGGGGCCACAATGAGCAGTTCTTC. Residues: CASSNSGGGHNEQFF.